The T cell receptor (beta chain) described here comes from a study of cytomegalovirus exposure and HLA in healthy donors. Study conclusions and caveats: Later analysis identified a missense DCLRE1C variant that was linked to TCR beta V- and J-gene trimming. Usually a TCR sequence was rare, but some public TCRs were found in many donors. A later analysis showed HLA-associated TCR beta chains outstripping equally common others in clonal expansion. A list of 164 TCR beta chains associated with cytomegalovirus was given.

On this clone itself: Its antigen is still unknown.

Researchers ran the PCR with 60 Vbeta and 13 Jbeta primers. The protocol was immunoSEQ multiplex PCR, while the TCRdb copy is restricted to in-frame clones and leaves out a portion. Among approximately 210,000 clones, roughly 79% were seen once, and the ten largest hold approximately 2%. Trimming cost V 3 bases and J 4 bases, with 13 bases left between them. The CDR3 runs 14 residues. Germline CDR1 is MNHEY and CDR2 is SMNVEV (reference sequence). Sequencing used PBMCs. This chain connects TRBV27 to TRBJ2-7, with D uncertain. The clonotype originates from a male donor in good health and CMV-seronegative. The chain's CDR3 is CASSLGPWNYEQYF. The CDR3 region has the DNA TGTGCCAGCAGTTTGGGCCCCTGGAATTACGAGCAGTACTTC.